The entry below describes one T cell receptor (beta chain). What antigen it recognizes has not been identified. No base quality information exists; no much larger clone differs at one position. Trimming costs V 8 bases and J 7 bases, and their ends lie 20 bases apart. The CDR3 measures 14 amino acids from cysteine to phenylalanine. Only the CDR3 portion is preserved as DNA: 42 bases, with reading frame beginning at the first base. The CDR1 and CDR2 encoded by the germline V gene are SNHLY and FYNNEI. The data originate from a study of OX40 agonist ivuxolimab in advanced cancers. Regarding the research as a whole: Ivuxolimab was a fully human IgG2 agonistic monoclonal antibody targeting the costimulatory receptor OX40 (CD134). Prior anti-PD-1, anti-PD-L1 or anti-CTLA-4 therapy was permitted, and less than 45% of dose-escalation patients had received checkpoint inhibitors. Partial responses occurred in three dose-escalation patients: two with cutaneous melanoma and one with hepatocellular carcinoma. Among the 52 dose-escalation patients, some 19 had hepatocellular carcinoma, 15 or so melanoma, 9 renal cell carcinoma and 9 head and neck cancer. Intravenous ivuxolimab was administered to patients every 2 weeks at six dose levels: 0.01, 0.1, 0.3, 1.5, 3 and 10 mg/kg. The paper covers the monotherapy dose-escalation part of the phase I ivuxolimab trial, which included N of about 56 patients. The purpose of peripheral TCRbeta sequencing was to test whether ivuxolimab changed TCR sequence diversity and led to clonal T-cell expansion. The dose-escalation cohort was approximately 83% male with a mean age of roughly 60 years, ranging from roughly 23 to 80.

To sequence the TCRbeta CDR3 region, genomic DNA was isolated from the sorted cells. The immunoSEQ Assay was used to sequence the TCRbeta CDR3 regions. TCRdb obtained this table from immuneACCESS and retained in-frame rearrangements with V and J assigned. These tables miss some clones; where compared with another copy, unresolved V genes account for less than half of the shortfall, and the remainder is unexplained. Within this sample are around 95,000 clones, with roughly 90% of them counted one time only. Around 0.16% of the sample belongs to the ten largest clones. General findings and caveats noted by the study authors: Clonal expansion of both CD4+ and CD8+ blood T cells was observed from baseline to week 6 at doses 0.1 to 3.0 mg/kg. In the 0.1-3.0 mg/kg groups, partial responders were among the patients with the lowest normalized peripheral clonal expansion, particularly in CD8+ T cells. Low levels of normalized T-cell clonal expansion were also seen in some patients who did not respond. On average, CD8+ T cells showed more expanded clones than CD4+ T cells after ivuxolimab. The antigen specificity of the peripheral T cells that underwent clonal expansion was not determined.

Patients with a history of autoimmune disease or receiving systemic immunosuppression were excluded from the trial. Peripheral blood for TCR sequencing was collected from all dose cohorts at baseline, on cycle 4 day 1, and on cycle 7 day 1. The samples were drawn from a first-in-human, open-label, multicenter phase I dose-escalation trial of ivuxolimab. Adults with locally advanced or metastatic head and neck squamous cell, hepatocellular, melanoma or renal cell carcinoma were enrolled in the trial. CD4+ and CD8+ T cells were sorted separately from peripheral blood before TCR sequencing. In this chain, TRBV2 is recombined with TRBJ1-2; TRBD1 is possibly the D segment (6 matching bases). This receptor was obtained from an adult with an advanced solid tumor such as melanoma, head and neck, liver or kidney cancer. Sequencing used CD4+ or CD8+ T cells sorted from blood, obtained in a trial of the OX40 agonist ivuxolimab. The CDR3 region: CASGRGRAVGGYTF. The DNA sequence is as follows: TGTGCCAGCGGCAGGGGACGAGCGGTCGGTGGCTACACCTTC.